A single T cell receptor beta chain is shown here with its context. Its antigen is undetermined. Libraries were prepared by immunoSEQ multiplex PCR; TCRdb keeps only in-frame clonotypes and omits some of them. The table has 28,000 or so clones, 83% seen once. Trimming took 3 bases from V and 7 from J, leaving 13 bases between them. Germline-derived CDR1 and CDR2 are SGHRS and YFSETQ. The CDR3 covers 13 residues. Expansion with viral peptide pools was applied to antigen-specific CD4+ T cells by the ViraFEST assay prior to sequencing. Following 10 days of culture, CD4+ T cells were isolated. Two doses of either BNT162b2 or mRNA-1273 were given to each participant. Wells containing approximately 2 million PBMC each were cultured with 9 to 10 IU/ml IL-2 and approximately 10 ug/ml peptides. The record originates from a study of vaccination effects on CD4 cells after COVID-19.

The material was CD4+ T cells from PBMCs cultured with HCoV-NL63 spike peptides, obtained after COVID-19 vaccination. This chain connects TRBV5-1 to TRBJ1-2; D gene unclear. The sequence came from a human donor who received a COVID-19 vaccine. Some clones in this sample may be carry-over from other donors' samples. The CDR3 DNA follows: TGCGCCAGCAGCTCGGAGGCAGTTTTTGGCTACACCTTC. This encodes CASSSEAVFGYTF.